This T cell receptor beta chain was sequenced during a study of vaccination and CD4 T cells after COVID-19. To note about this clonotype: Its antigen is as yet unknown.

Oncomine TCR Beta short-read sequencing was applied to DNA from cultured CD4+ T cells. TCRdb independently ran MiXCR on the PCR reads; one entry per CDR3 protein. The sample yields about 8,900 distinct CDR3 sequences, 60% to 75% seen once. Noted treatment: approximately 11-day PBMC culture with coronavirus spike peptide pools or control peptides (ViraFEST assay). The germline V gene has CDR1 SGHVS and CDR2 FQNEAQ. V shed 3 bases, J shed 7 bases, and the junction held 3 bases outside the gene matches. CDR3 length: 13 amino acids. The chain links TRBV7-8 to TRBJ1-5, with 7 bases lining up with TRBD1. The receptor was isolated from a human donor who had recovered from COVID-19. The sequenced sample was CD4+ T cells from blood, cultured in vitro. The CDR3 reads CASSLGRGQPQHF. DNA for the CDR3: TGTGCCAGCAGCTTGGGCAGGGGGCAGCCCCAGCATTTT.